These 17 T cell receptor beta chains were all obtained from the same sample, sequenced in a study of beta chain features in type 1 diabetes. Expressed TCRB transcripts were sequenced because the entire RNA isolate underwent reverse transcription. Profiling relied on immunoSEQ multiplex PCR, and the TCRdb table lists in-frame clones only, not all of them. The sample has under 900,000 clones, roughly 17% seen once. The sequenced sample consisted of naive CD4+ T cells from blood. The receptors originated from a woman between 18 and 30 years old in good health.

The chain has TRBV28 and TRBJ2-1; 9 bases fit TRBD1. Per the germline V gene, CDR1 is MDHEN and CDR2 is SYDVKM. V was pared by 4 bases and J by 7 bases, with 2 bases of the junction left unmatched. The CDR3 covers 13 residues. The CDR3 is CASSSGQGNEQFF. The CDR3 DNA is TGTGCCAGCAGTTCAGGACAGGGGAATGAGCAGTTCTTC.

This clone was observed a few times. This chain uses TRBV7-2 with TRBJ2-1; a weak D match, TRBD2 (6 bases). V lost 1 base and J lost 4, with 11 bases in between. The CDR3 sequence is 15 residues long. CDR1 is SGHTA, CDR2 FQGNSA, per germline. CDR3 sequence: CASSLGRAAYNEQFF. The CDR3 DNA follows: TGTGCCAGCAGCTTAGGGAGGGCCGCGTACAATGAGCAGTTCTTC.

This clone was detected only a few times. This chain connects TRBV16 to TRBJ1-5; the D is unclear. V lost 0 bases and J 0 bases, leaving 9 bases between the germline ends. Germline-derived CDR1 and CDR2 are KGHSY and FQNENV. CDR3 length: 16 residues. The CDR3 spells CASSQSPGSSNQPQHF. In DNA, the CDR3 is TGTGCCAGCAGCCAATCCCCGGGAAGTAGCAATCAGCCCCAGCATTTT.

This clone was counted between two and nine times. The chain is built from TRBV19 and TRBJ2-1; 7 bases fit TRBD1. Germline values: CDR1 LNHDA, CDR2 SQIVND (reference sequence). With 4 bases clipped from V and 1 base from J, the junction kept 7 bases outside the gene matches. This CDR3 contains 16 residues. CDR3 sequence reads: CASSTPRDRSYNEQFF. DNA for the CDR3: TGTGCCAGTAGTACCCCCCGGGACAGATCCTACAATGAGCAGTTCTTC.

CDR3 sequence (DNA): TGCAGCGTTGCTAGAGGGAGCCTCGGAAATACGCAGTATTTT. Protein sequence: CSVARGSLGNTQYF. The gene calls are TRBV29-1 and TRBJ2-3, with a possible D match to TRBD2 (5 bases). CDR1 is SQVTM and CDR2 is ANQGSEA in the germline V gene. The CDR3 has 14 residues. Deletions cut 4 bases from V and 7 bases from J, with 18 bases between.

The chain employs TRBV7-6 and TRBJ1-4; TRBD1 is a possible D gene (5 bases). Germline assignment: CDR1 SGHVS and CDR2 FNYEAQ. Trimming shortened V by 0 bases and J by 3 bases, and 14 bases separated the two germline ends. The length of the CDR3 is 17 residues. This chain's CDR3 is CASSLAYRRSSNEKLFF. The CDR3 nucleotides read TGTGCCAGCAGCTTAGCTTACAGGAGGTCGTCTAATGAAAAACTGTTTTTT.

This clone appeared a few times. This chain joins TRBV5-1 and TRBJ2-7, with unresolved D. There are 14 residues in the CDR3. The germline V gene encodes CDR1 SGHRS and CDR2 YFSETQ. V was trimmed by 0 bases and J by 6 bases, leaving 13 bases between them. DNA for the CDR3: TGCGCCAGCAGCTTGGGAACAGCAAGGGTCGAGCAGTACTTC. Amino acids: CASSLGTARVEQYF.

The chain is built from TRBV18 and TRBJ1-2; TRBD1 aligns across 9 bases. The CDR3 contains 13 residues. V gave up 6 bases and J gave up 7 bases; unmatched junction bases: 6. Germline CDR1 and CDR2: KGHSH and LQKENI. The CDR3 DNA is TGTGCCAGCTCCCAACAGGGGGCTGGTGGCTACACCTTC. Translation gives CASSQQGAGGYTF.

This chain joins TRBV6-6 and TRBJ2-1, with 15 bases identical to TRBD2. The V segment lost 5 bases and the J segment 12 bases; nucleotides outside the gene matches: 5. The CDR3 contains 14 residues. Per germline, CDR1 MNHNY and CDR2 SVGAGI (reference sequence). The CDR3 bases are TGTGCCAGCAGTCACGGACTAGCGGGAGGGTCGCAGTTCTTC. As protein: CASSHGLAGGSQFF.

The chain joins TRBV18 to TRBJ2-1; D may match TRBD1 or TRBD2 (6 bases each). Germline assignment: CDR1 KGHSH and CDR2 LQKENI. CDR3 length: 16 amino acids. V lost 2 bases to trimming and J lost 4 bases, with 15 bases between them. Here the CDR3 DNA reads TGTGCCAGCTCACCAAGGGGGGTTCTCGTTTACAATGAGCAGTTCTTC. Its translation: CASSPRGVLVYNEQFF.

The chain uses TRBV6-4 and TRBJ2-2; a weak D match, TRBD1 (6 bases). Trimming shortened V by 5 bases and J by 4 bases, and 17 bases separated the two germline ends. The CDR3 is 16 amino acids. Germline loops: CDR1 MRHNA, CDR2 SNTAGT. The CDR3 protein is CASSQRQGQSTGELFF. For the CDR3, the DNA is TGTGCCAGCAGTCAACGCCAAGGACAGAGCACCGGGGAGCTGTTTTTT.

This clone was counted a few times. The V gene is TRBV28, the J gene TRBJ2-7; the D gene could be TRBD1 or TRBD2 (5 bases each). V was pared by 2 bases and J by 0 bases, with 11 bases between. This CDR3 is built from 15 residues. Germline CDR1 is MDHEN and CDR2 is SYDVKM. The CDR3 DNA is TGTGCCAGCAGTTTAGAGGGACCGGGCTCCTACGAGCAGTACTTC. It codes for CASSLEGPGSYEQYF.

This clone turned up a few times. This sequence joins TRBV4-2 and TRBJ2-3; D unresolved. V was pared by 1 base and J by 3 bases, with 8 bases between. The CDR3 is 14 residues long. Germline lookup yields CDR1 LGHNA and CDR2 YNFKEQ. CDR3 sequence (DNA): TGTGCCAGCAGCCAAGGTTTAACAACAGATACGCAGTATTTT. It is translated as CASSQGLTTDTQYF.

In the case of this clone: This sample includes further DNA sequences coding for the same CDR3. The chain has TRBV7-9 and TRBJ2-6, with D maybe TRBD2 (6 bases). This CDR3 has 15 residues. Germline CDR1 is SEHNR and CDR2 is FQNEAQ (reference sequence). V dropped 1 base and J dropped 2 bases, with 6 bases sitting between them. The CDR3 loop is CASSLGGAGANVLTF. In DNA form, the CDR3 reads TGTGCCAGCAGCTTAGGGGGGGCTGGGGCCAACGTCCTGACTTTC.

Regarding this clone: At the DNA level, this CDR3 is encoded by other sequences in the same sample as well. The V call is TRBV7-2, the J call TRBJ2-7; D not resolved. The CDR3 is made up of 14 amino acids. Trimming took 1 base from V and 0 from J, leaving 7 bases between them. CDR1 is SGHTA, CDR2 FQGNSA, per germline. CDR3 coding DNA: TGTGCCAGCAGCTTAGTCGGTTCCTCCTACGAGCAGTACTTC. It yields the protein CASSLVGSSYEQYF.

This sequence joins TRBV11-2 and TRBJ2-1, with D unclear. The CDR3 totals 17 residues. V shed 0 bases and J shed 6 bases, with 18 bases lying between them. Germline CDR1 reads SGHAT; CDR2 reads FQNNGV. The CDR3: CASSLDRRNTPSNEQFF. The CDR3 coding sequence is TGTGCCAGCAGCTTAGATCGGCGGAATACTCCGTCCAATGAGCAGTTCTTC. Full variable domain (remainder filled in from reference TRBV11-2 and TRBJ2-1): EAGVAQSPRYKIIEKRQSVAFWCNPISGHATLYWYQQILGQGPKLLIQFQNNGVVDDSQLPKDRFSAERLKGVDSTLKIQPAKLEDSAVYLCASSLDRRNTPSNEQFFGPGTRLTVL.

The chain uses TRBV5-8 and TRBJ2-7; D unclear. The CDR3 totals 13 residues. Per germline, CDR1 SGHTS and CDR2 YDEGEE. V shed 2 bases and J shed 4 bases, with 10 bases lying between them. The CDR3 nucleotides are TGTGCCAGCAGCTTTGGGTTCAGATACGAGCAGTACTTC. Its protein is CASSFGFRYEQYF.